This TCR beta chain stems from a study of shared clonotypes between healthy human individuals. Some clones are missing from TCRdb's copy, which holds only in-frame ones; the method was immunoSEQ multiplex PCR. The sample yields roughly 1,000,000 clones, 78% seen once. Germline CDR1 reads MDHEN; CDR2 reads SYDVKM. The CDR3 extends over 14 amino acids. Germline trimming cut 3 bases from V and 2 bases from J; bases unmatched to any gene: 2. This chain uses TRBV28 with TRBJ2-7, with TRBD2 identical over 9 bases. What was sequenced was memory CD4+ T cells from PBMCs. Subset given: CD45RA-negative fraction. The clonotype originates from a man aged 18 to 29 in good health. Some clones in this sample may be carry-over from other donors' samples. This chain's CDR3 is CASSLGGRAYEQYF. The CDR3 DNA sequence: TGTGCCAGCAGTTTGGGCGGGAGGGCCTACGAGCAGTACTTC.